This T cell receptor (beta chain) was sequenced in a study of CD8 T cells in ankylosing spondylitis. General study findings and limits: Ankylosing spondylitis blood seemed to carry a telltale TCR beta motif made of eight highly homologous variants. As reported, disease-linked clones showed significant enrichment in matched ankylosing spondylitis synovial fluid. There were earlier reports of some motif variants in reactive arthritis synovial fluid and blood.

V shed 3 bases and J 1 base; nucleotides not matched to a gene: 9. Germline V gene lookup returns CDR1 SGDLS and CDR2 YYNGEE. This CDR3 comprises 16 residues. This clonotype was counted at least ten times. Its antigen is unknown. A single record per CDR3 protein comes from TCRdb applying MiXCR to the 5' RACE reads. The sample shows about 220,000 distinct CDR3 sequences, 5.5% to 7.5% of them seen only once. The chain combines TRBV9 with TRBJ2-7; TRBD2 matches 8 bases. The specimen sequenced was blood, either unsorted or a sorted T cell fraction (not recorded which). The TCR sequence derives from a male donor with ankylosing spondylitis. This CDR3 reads CASSASWSGGSYEQYF. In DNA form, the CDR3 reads TGTGCCAGCAGCGCCAGCTGGAGCGGGGGTTCCTACGAGCAGTACTTC. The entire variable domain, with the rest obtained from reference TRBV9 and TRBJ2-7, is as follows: DSGVTQTPKHLITATGQRVTLRCSPRSGDLSVYWYQQSLDQGLQFLIQYYNGEERAKGNILERFSAQQFPDLHSELNLSSLELGDSALYFCASSASWSGGSYEQYFGPGTRLTVT.